Below are 10 T cell receptor beta chains sequenced from a single sample in a study of T-cell reconstitution after alpha-beta-depleted transplantation in children (dated by TCRdb to between 2015 and 2016). The library was obtained by PCR. The sequencing machine was an Illumina HiSeq 2500. TCR library preparation used molecular barcoding, with unique molecular identifiers applied to normalize quantification of the TCRbeta repertoire. TCRdb trimmed the raw reads at Q25, called clones with MiXCR and kept productive beta chains. Each entry merges the rows of one CDR3 protein and shows their most common DNA and genes. Within this sample are about 360,000 distinct CDR3 sequences, with 13% of them counted one time only. The leading ten clones occupy 4% to 5.5% of the sample. Specimen: PBMCs, collected from the stem cell graft. The receptors were gathered from a human donor who donated a stem cell graft to a child with Fanconi anemia.

The chain employs TRBV15 and TRBJ1-4; the D gene is possibly TRBD1 (5 bases). V was clipped by 5 bases and J by 5 bases, with 15 bases between them. Germline V CDR1 and CDR2: LNHNV, YYDKDF (reference sequence). The CDR3 covers 15 residues. The CDR3 bases are TGTGCCACCAGCGGTCCTCAGGGAGAAAATGAAAAACTGTTTTTT. This codes for CATSGPQGENEKLFF.

This clonotype was seen a few times. The chain is built from TRBV3-1 and TRBJ2-5; perhaps TRBD2 as D (5 bases). This CDR3 is 14 amino acids long. Trimming pared 0 bases from V and 5 bases from J, leaving 10 bases between. Germline V gene data show CDR1 as LGHDT and CDR2 as YNNKEL (reference sequence). The CDR3 DNA reads TGTGCCAGCAGCCAAGATCAGTGGAGGGAGACCCAGTACTTC. This sequence encodes CASSQDQWRETQYF.

This clonotype has ten or more counts. The rearrangement joins TRBV12-3 or TRBV12-4 to TRBJ1-4; no clear D. CDR3 length: 14 residues. The V end lost 5 bases, the J end lost 7 bases, and 14 bases lay between the germline ends. CDR3 loop: CASSARSRGEKLFF. Written as DNA, the CDR3 is TGTGCCAGCAGTGCTAGAAGTCGGGGTGAAAAACTGTTTTTT.

At least ten counts were recorded for this clonotype. The rearrangement links TRBV10-2 to TRBJ2-1, with D perhaps TRBD2 (5 bases). This CDR3 comprises 11 residues. V shed 10 bases and J shed 7 bases, with 11 bases lying between them. Germline V gene sequence: CDR1 WSHSY, CDR2 SAAADI. CDR3: CATRTGNEQFF. The CDR3 DNA reads TGCGCCACCAGGACTGGTAATGAGCAGTTCTTC.

This clonotype was recorded at least ten times. CDR3 nucleotides: TGTGCCAGCAGCCAAGATGGACAGGACCAAGAGACCCAGTACTTC. It encodes CASSQDGQDQETQYF. The gene calls are TRBV3-1 and TRBJ2-5, with 7 positions matching TRBD1. Germline V gene sequence: CDR1 LGHDT, CDR2 YNNKEL (reference sequence). The CDR3 extends over 15 amino acids. The V segment lost 0 bases and the J segment 0 bases; nucleotides outside the gene matches: 1.

This clonotype has more than one count but fewer than ten. This rearrangement joins TRBV29-1 to TRBJ2-1, with a weak D call TRBD1 (6 bases). CDR3 length: 13 residues. Trimming left V 6 bases short and J 6 bases short, with 15 bases between. Germline V lookup: CDR1 SQVTM, CDR2 ANQGSEA. CDR3 protein: CSVNSWGLNEQFF. CDR3 DNA: TGCAGCGTGAATAGTTGGGGGCTCAATGAGCAGTTCTTC.

This sequence joins TRBV7-6 and TRBJ2-2, with 9 bases lining up with TRBD2. The CDR3 is made up of 18 amino acids. Germline V gene lookup returns CDR1 SGHVS and CDR2 FNYEAQ. The V segment lost 5 bases and the J segment 7 bases; nucleotides outside the gene matches: 17. CDR3 sequence reads: CASSPTFGRGGAYGELFF. The CDR3 DNA is TGTGCCAGCAGCCCCACCTTTGGCCGCGGGGGGGCCTACGGGGAGCTGTTTTTT.

Ten or more counts support this clonotype. The genes are TRBV3-1 and TRBJ1-1; weak D call: TRBD1 (5 bases). The CDR3 spans 16 residues. V was clipped by 4 bases and J by 0 bases, with 15 bases between them. Germline assignment: CDR1 LGHDT and CDR2 YNNKEL (reference sequence). The CDR3 DNA sequence: TGTGCCAGCAGCCCCAGGGACCATGGGCTGAACACTGAAGCTTTCTTT. Encoded protein: CASSPRDHGLNTEAFF.

In its sample, this clonotype was seen many times. CDR3 sequence: CASSLLGGTGELFF. The DNA for the CDR3 is TGTGCCAGCAGCTTATTGGGCGGAACCGGGGAGCTGTTTTTT. The J gene is TRBJ2-2, the V gene TRBV7-2; D call uncertain. The V end was cut by 2 bases, the J end by 5 bases, with 9 bases between. The CDR3 is 14 residues long. Germline V gives CDR1 SGHTA, CDR2 FQGNSA.

Many counts were recorded for this clonotype. The chain recombines TRBV12-3 or TRBV12-4 with TRBJ1-1; D is uncertain. The CDR3 is made up of 13 amino acids. V was clipped by 3 bases and J by 2 bases, with 7 bases between them. This CDR3 reads CASSLKVNTEAFF. CDR3 nucleotide sequence: TGTGCCAGCAGTTTGAAGGTCAACACTGAAGCTTTCTTT.